A selection of T cell receptor beta chains follows, all from one sample in a study of OX40 agonist ivuxolimab in advanced cancers. Only in-frame clones appear in the TCRdb table, and some are missing; sequencing was by immunoSEQ multiplex PCR. This sample has tens of thousands of clones, with 75% to 90% found just once. Sequencing used CD4+ or CD8+ T cells sorted from blood, obtained in a trial of the OX40 agonist ivuxolimab. Source of these receptors: an adult with an advanced solid tumor such as melanoma, head and neck, liver or kidney cancer. CDR3s include the opening cysteine and the closing phenylalanine or tryptophan.

TRBJ2-2 TRBV6-1 CASSDWVAVSRAGELFF
TRBJ2-2 TRBV6-1 CASTPALGRTGELFF
TRBJ2-7 TRBV7-9 CASSLGPQYEQYF
TRBJ1-5 TRBV27 CASSFGRGPQHF
TRBJ1-3 TRBV28 CASSFAGIPGNTIYF
TRBJ1-2 TRBV6-6 CASSAGDPMSYTF
TRBJ2-5 TRBV7-9 CASSPPASETQYF
NA TRBV4-1 CASSQGGVGGEQYF
TRBJ2-3 TRBV7-6 CASSPGLQTSYSDTQYF
TRBJ2-7 TRBV5-1 CASSLGGGRGGEQYF
TRBJ2-3 TRBV5-1 CASSQPTSSTDTQYF
TRBJ2-7 TRBV4-1 CASSQQRAYEQYF
TRBJ2-7 TRBV2 CASPGRASYEQYF
TRBJ2-7 TRBV6-5 CASSLNEQYF
TRBJ1-1 TRBV30 CALDFGGREAFF
TRBJ1-4 TRBV6-6 CATLTGGGTTNEKLFF
TRBJ2-1 TRBV5-1 CASSPITPFTDEQFF